Given below is one TCR beta chain in context. Its antigen remains unidentified. The data originate from a study of shared clonotypes between healthy human individuals. Across the whole study: Each donor's CD4 naive and CD4 memory cells filled three plates apiece, CD8 naive two, and CD8 memory one. Study-wide points: Some clonotypes were shared by all four sorted-subset donors, while others were not shared. The non-shared ones had lower generation probabilities than the shared ones.

Using immunoSEQ multiplex PCR, the repertoire was profiled, and TCRdb retains in-frame clones only, with some absent. The table includes approximately 2,000,000 clones, 93% detected once. Naive CD8 cells were CD45RO-negative, positively selected for CCR7, excluding terminally differentiated effector memory CD45RA+ cells. Germline V gives CDR1 SGDLS, CDR2 YYNGEE. This CDR3 region has 15 residues. After removal of 4 bases from V and 6 bases from J, the junction contained 8 bases not matched to a gene. The V call is TRBV9, the J call TRBJ2-1, with 9 bases lining up with TRBD2. This clonotype originated in a man younger than 30 in good health. Some clones in this sample may be carry-over from other donors' samples. Sequenced sample: naive CD8+ T cells from PBMCs. The CDR3 protein is CASSSGTSSVNEQFF. The CDR3 coding sequence is TGTGCCAGCAGCAGCGGGACTAGCTCTGTCAATGAGCAGTTCTTC.